Sequencing of this T cell receptor beta chain was carried out in a study of blood T cell repertoires in COVID-19. Study background: T cells, B-cell-depleted T cells, or PBMCs provided the cDNA or gDNA that served as material.

Trimming removed 0 bases from V and 5 bases from J, with 26 bases in between. From germline, CDR1 is LGHNA and CDR2 YSLEER. This CDR3 has 20 residues. Clinical history reported by participants formed the basis on which cohorts were assigned. In the authors' workflow: From reference gene primer amplification, estimates of nucleated cell counts were derived. Here immunoSEQ multiplex PCR was the method, and the copy in TCRdb shows in-frame clones only, minus some. The D gene and trimming were derived from the DNA, and the V and J assignments and clone size from that table. The data hold roughly 150,000 clones, with around four fifths observed a single time.

The specimen was PBMCs or T cells enriched from blood (not recorded which). The gene calls are TRBV4-3 and TRBJ1-3; tentative D call: TRBD1 (5 bases). The TCR sequence derives from a man between 70 and 80 years old who had been exposed to COVID-19. The CDR3 DNA reads as TGCGCCAGCAGCCAAGACCCCCACCGGGGCAGGCCCGGGAGGAGAAACACCATATATTTT. It codes for CASSQDPHRGRPGRRNTIYF.